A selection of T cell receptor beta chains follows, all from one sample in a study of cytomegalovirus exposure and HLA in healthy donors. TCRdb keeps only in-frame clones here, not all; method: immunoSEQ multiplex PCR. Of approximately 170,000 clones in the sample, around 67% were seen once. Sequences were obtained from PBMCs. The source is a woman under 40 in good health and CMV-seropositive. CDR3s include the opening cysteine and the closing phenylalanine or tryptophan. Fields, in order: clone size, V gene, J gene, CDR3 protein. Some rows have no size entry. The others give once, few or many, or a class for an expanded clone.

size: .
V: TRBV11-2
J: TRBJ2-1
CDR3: CASSLGVAGGQFF

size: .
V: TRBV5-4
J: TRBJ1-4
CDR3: CASSFLGAQDEKLFF

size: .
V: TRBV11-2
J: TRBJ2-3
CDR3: CASSQLAGPTDTQYF

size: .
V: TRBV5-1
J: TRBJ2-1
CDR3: CASSGLSGRSSSNEQFF

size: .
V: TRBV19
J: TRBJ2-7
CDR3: CASSMSGYEQYF

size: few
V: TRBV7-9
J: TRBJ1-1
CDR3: CASSGGKGKAFF

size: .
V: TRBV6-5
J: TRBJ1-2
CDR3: CASSYSDTNYGYTF

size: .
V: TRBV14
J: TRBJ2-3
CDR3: CASSLLAGAVDTQYF

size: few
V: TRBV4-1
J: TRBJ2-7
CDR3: CASSQDDRDEVEQYF

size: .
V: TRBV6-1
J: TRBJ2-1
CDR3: CASSEWGAGGLYNEQFF

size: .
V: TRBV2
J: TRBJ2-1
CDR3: CASSQRRGRDNEQFF

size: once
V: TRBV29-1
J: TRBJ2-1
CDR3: CSSGLAGDHIF

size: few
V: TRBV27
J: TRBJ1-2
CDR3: CASSLSEAGGYTF

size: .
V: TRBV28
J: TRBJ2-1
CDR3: CASSPGLAGRDEQFF

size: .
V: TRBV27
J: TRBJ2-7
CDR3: CASSSRTSGSLYEQYF

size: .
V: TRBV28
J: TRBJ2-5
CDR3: CASSSTGTARLAQETQYF

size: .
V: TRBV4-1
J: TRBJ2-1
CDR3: CASSQDLAGNYNEQFF

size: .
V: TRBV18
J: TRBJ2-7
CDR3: CASSPGSTEGEQYF

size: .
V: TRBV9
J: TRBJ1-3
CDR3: CASSVDVGPSSGNTIYF

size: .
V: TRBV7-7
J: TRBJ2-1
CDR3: CASSLRGQFPYNEQFF

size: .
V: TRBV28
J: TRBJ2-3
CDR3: CASGYGVSTDTQYF

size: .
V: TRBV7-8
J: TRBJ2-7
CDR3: CASSPRGGVTSYEQYF

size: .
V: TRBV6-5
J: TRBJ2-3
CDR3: CASSYTGTGGQTQYF

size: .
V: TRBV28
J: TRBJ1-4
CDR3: CASSSWTGAYEKLFF

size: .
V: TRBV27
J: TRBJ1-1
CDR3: CASGLLGQTGEAFF

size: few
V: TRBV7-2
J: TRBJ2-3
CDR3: CASSLEQGALADTQYF

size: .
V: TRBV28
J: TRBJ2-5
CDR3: CASRVTGGGETQYF

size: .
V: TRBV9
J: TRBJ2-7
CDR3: CASSVEGRLAGEQYF

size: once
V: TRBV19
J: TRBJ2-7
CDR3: CASSIGHPNYEQYF

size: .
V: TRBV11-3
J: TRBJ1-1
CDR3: CASSSGRTRANKNTEAFF

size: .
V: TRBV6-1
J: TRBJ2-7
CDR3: CASSANFGGGFGEQYF

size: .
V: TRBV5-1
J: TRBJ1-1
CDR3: CASRLTGNTEAFF

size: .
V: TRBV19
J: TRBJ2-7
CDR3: CASSIVTGSLYEQYF

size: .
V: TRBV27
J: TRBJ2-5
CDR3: CASKLNTGAQETQYF

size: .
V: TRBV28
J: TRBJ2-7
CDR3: CASSFPARLAGYYEQYF

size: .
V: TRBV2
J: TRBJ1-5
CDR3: CASRAGGTSQPQHF

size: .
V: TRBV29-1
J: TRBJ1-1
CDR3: CSVVGTGASNTEAFF

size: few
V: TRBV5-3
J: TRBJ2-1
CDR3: CARSLVDTFSYNEQFF

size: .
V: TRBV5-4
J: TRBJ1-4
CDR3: CASSLDGLPNEKLFF

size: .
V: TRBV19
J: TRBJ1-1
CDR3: CASKGTGPEAFF

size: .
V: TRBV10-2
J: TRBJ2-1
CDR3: CASSPELAGGRNEQFF

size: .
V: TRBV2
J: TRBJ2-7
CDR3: CASQRTSGSEQYF

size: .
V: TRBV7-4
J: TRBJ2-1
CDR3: CASNLGREVYNEQFF

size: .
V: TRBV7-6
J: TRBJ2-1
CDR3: CASSSEREGLSEQFF

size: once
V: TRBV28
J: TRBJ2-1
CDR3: CASSLARAGGPGEQFF

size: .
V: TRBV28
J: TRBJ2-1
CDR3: CASIAGASHEQFF

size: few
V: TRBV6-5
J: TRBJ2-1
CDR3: CASSPQAGTYNEQFF

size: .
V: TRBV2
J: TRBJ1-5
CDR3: CASRGRVNQPQHF

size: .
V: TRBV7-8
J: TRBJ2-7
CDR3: CASSSQGFSSEQYF

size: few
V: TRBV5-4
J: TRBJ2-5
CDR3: CASSLERGRETQYF